The 24 T cell receptor beta chains below all came from one sample that was sequenced in a study of control samples from healthy donors and cancer patients. Repertoires were generated with immunoSEQ multiplex PCR, while TCRdb's copy carries only in-frame clones and drops some. The sample contains about 100,000 clones, about 88% of which appear only once. Sequences were obtained from blood. Receptors were obtained from a woman aged 50 to 60 in good health.

J is TRBJ2-5 and V is TRBV7-7; D call uncertain. Germline-derived CDR1 and CDR2 are SSHAT and FNYEAQ (reference sequence). There are 14 residues in the CDR3. V dropped 1 base and J dropped 5 bases, with 11 bases sitting between them. The CDR3 reads CASSLGTPGETQYF. The CDR3 nucleotides are TGTGCCAGCAGCTTAGGTACCCCCGGGGAGACCCAGTACTTC.

This chain connects TRBV5-5 to TRBJ2-5; no definite D call. CDR1 SGHKS and CDR2 YYEKEE come from the germline V gene (reference sequence). The CDR3 is 14 residues long. V shed 1 base and J shed 4 bases, with 11 bases lying between them. Here the CDR3 reads CASSLIGLRETQYF. CDR3 DNA: TGTGCCAGCAGCTTGATCGGTTTGCGAGAGACCCAGTACTTC.

The genes are TRBV7-2 and TRBJ1-2; unclear D gene. This CDR3 contains 14 residues. The germline gives CDR1 SGHTA, CDR2 FQGNSA. V was trimmed by 2 bases and J by 7 bases, leaving 14 bases between them. The chain's CDR3 is CASSLFAEVLGYTF. The CDR3 region has the DNA TGTGCCAGCAGCTTATTCGCAGAGGTGCTTGGCTACACCTTC.

The genes are TRBV19 and TRBJ2-7, with D possibly matching TRBD1 (5 bases). Looked up from germline, CDR1 is LNHDA and CDR2 is SQIVND (reference sequence). CDR3 length: 14 amino acids. V lost 6 bases, J lost 3 bases, and 15 bases lay in between. CDR3 nucleotide sequence: TGTGCCAGTAGAACCAGGGCAAACGACTACGAGCAGTACTTC. Translation: CASRTRANDYEQYF.

Written as DNA, the CDR3 is TGTGCCAGCAGCGTAGAAGGGGGCTCCTACAATGAGCAGTTCTTC. Amino acid sequence: CASSVEGGSYNEQFF. The chain couples TRBV9 to TRBJ2-1; D is possibly TRBD1 (6 bases). The CDR3 runs 15 residues. Germline-derived CDR1 and CDR2 are SGDLS and YYNGEE. Trimming took off 0 bases at V and 0 bases at J, with 7 bases between the two ends. Together with reference TRBV9 and TRBJ2-1, the CDR3 gives the full variable domain: DSGVTQTPKHLITATGQRVTLRCSPRSGDLSVYWYQQSLDQGLQFLIQYYNGEERAKGNILERFSAQQFPDLHSELNLSSLELGDSALYFCASSVEGGSYNEQFFGPGTRLTVL.

This clone has only a few counts. This rearrangement joins TRBV27 to TRBJ2-2, with D uncertain. Germline V lookup: CDR1 MNHEY, CDR2 SMNVEV (reference sequence). The CDR3 has 16 residues. Deletions cut 2 bases from V and 4 bases from J, with 14 bases between. The CDR3 loop reads CASSLIGAPVTGELFF. CDR3 DNA sequence: TGTGCCAGCAGTTTAATCGGCGCCCCGGTCACCGGGGAGCTGTTTTTT.

The chain carries TRBV19 and TRBJ1-5; D is unclear. The V gene lost 0 bases and the J gene lost 3 bases, with 6 bases spanning the gap. This CDR3 has 14 amino acids. CDR1 and CDR2 (germline): LNHDA, SQIVND (reference sequence). This CDR3 is CASSIERNNQPQHF. The CDR3 coding sequence is TGTGCCAGTAGTATAGAGCGGAACAATCAGCCCCAGCATTTT.

The V call is TRBV2, the J call TRBJ2-7; D not resolved. The CDR3 consists of 14 residues. From germline, CDR1 is SNHLY and CDR2 FYNNEI. V gave up 6 bases and J gave up 0 bases, with 12 bases separating them. In DNA form, the CDR3 reads TGTGCCAGCAGGCCTAACTGGAGCTCCTACGAGCAGTACTTC. Translation: CASRPNWSSYEQYF.

This chain joins TRBV5-3 and TRBJ1-3, with D possibly TRBD1 on 5 matching bases. TRBV5-3 is identified as an open reading frame with a role that is uncertain. CDR3 length: 15 residues. Trimming stripped 0 bases from V and 2 bases from J, with 9 bases between. The DNA of the CDR3 is TGTGCCAGAAGCTTGGGCCCAGGGACTGGAAACACCATATATTTT. It specifies CARSLGPGTGNTIYF.

CDR3 coding DNA: TGTGCCAGCAGTTACTCGAGTCGGAATGAGCAGTTCTTC. This codes for CASSYSSRNEQFF. This chain joins TRBV6-6 and TRBJ2-1; D is unresolved. Germline CDR1 and CDR2: MNHNY and SVGAGI (reference sequence). Between the trimmed V and J ends, which lost 0 bases and 7 bases, there was a span of 7 bases. The CDR3 has 13 amino acids.

The rearrangement joins TRBV5-1 to TRBJ2-3; 7 bases agree with TRBD1. Germline CDR1 and CDR2: SGHRS and YFSETQ. The V gene end was trimmed by 3 bases and the J gene end by 2 bases; junction bases not matched to a gene: 6. The CDR3 is made up of 15 amino acids. This chain's CDR3 is CASSSRQGHTDTQYF. CDR3 DNA: TGCGCCAGCAGCTCCCGACAGGGACACACAGATACGCAGTATTTT. Together with reference TRBV5-1 and TRBJ2-3, the CDR3 gives the full variable domain: KAGVTQTPRYLIKTRGQQVTLSCSPISGHRSVSWYQQTPGQGLQFLFEYFSETQRNKGNFPGRFSGRQFSNSRSEMNVSTLELGDSALYLCASSSRQGHTDTQYFGPGTRLTVL.

The V gene is TRBV18, the J gene TRBJ1-1; D call uncertain. Per germline, CDR1 KGHSH and CDR2 LQKENI. V was cut by 4 bases and J by 0 bases, with 6 bases left in between. CDR3 length: 13 amino acids. CDR3 sequence reads: CASSQDLNTEAFF. The CDR3 DNA follows: TGTGCCAGCTCACAGGATTTGAACACTGAAGCTTTCTTT.

The V call is TRBV5-1, the J call TRBJ2-6; no definite D call. This CDR3 comprises 16 residues. Trimming took off 3 bases at V and 0 bases at J, with 10 bases between the two ends. In germline, CDR1 is SGHRS, CDR2 YFSETQ. Here the CDR3 reads CASSWPQNSGANVLTF. CDR3 nucleotides: TGCGCCAGCAGCTGGCCGCAGAACTCTGGGGCCAACGTCCTGACTTTC.

The chain employs TRBV7-2 and TRBJ1-3; maybe TRBD1 (5 bases). V was clipped by 5 bases and J by 2 bases, with 19 bases between them. The CDR3 length is 17 residues. From germline, CDR1 is SGHTA and CDR2 FQGNSA. DNA for the CDR3: TGTGCCAGCAGCCCCCGAGGAAAAGGGGAGGCTGGAAACACCATATATTTT. Translated, it gives CASSPRGKGEAGNTIYF.

The V call is TRBV24-1, the J call TRBJ2-3, with D possibly being TRBD1 (5 bases). The germline V gene has CDR1 KGHDR and CDR2 SFDVKD. Trimming removed 9 bases from V and 8 bases from J, with 14 bases in between. The CDR3 runs 12 residues. The CDR3 nucleotides read TGTGCCACCCCCTGCCTTCAGGGTACGCAGTATTTT. It translates to CATPCLQGTQYF.

The V call is TRBV2, the J call TRBJ1-2; weak D call: TRBD1 (6 bases). V lost 6 bases and J lost 1, with 18 bases in between. The CDR3 sequence is 16 residues long. Germline CDR1 is SNHLY and CDR2 is FYNNEI. The CDR3 DNA sequence: TGTGCCAGCAGCCCGGAGACAGGAGGAGGTAACTATGGCTACACCTTC. This gives the protein CASSPETGGGNYGYTF.

This chain uses TRBV9 with TRBJ2-3; 11 bases match TRBD2. The CDR3 has 16 amino acids. V gave up 4 bases and J gave up 1 base; unmatched junction bases: 5. Germline lookup yields CDR1 SGDLS and CDR2 YYNGEE. CDR3 region: CASSPRTSGRTDTQYF. The CDR3 nucleotides are TGTGCCAGCAGCCCAAGGACTAGCGGGCGCACAGATACGCAGTATTTT. Looking up the rest from reference TRBV9 and TRBJ2-3 gives the full variable domain: DSGVTQTPKHLITATGQRVTLRCSPRSGDLSVYWYQQSLDQGLQFLIQYYNGEERAKGNILERFSAQQFPDLHSELNLSSLELGDSALYFCASSPRTSGRTDTQYFGPGTRLTVL.

The V call is TRBV23-1, the J call TRBJ1-5; TRBD1 agrees at 8 bases. TRBV23-1 is an ORF; its function is uncertain. The CDR3 contains 19 residues. The V segment lost 0 bases and the J segment 3 bases; nucleotides outside the gene matches: 13. The CDR3 spells CASSQSVKATGEVNQPQHF. In DNA, the CDR3 is TGCGCCAGCAGTCAATCGGTTAAAGCGACAGGGGAGGTCAATCAGCCCCAGCATTTT.

This clone was counted once. The chain has TRBV14 and TRBJ2-7; no reliable D call. Trimming removed 1 base from V and 0 bases from J, with 7 bases in between. The CDR3 totals 14 residues. In germline, CDR1 is SGHDN, CDR2 FVKESK. DNA of the CDR3: TGTGCCAGCAGCCAAGCTCAGAGCTCCTACGAGCAGTACTTC. Amino acids: CASSQAQSSYEQYF.

The chain joins TRBV5-1 to TRBJ2-1; no definite D call. The V end was cut by 3 bases, the J end by 4 bases, with 14 bases between. Germline V gives CDR1 SGHRS, CDR2 YFSETQ. This CDR3 is built from 15 residues. The CDR3, as DNA: TGCGCCAGCAGCTCTGCCCCGACGGAATACAATGAGCAGTTCTTC. Amino acid sequence: CASSSAPTEYNEQFF.

CDR3 sequence reads: CASNRGPGNTIYF. In nucleotides, the CDR3 is TGTGCCAGCAACAGGGGGCCGGGAAACACCATATATTTT. This sequence joins TRBV14 and TRBJ1-3, with 9 bases that match TRBD1. The CDR3 is 13 residues long. V trimming: 7 bases; J trimming: 4 bases; junction bases outside the gene matches: 2. From germline, CDR1 is SGHDN and CDR2 FVKESK.

This chain links TRBV7-2 with TRBJ1-5; 10 bases line up with TRBD1. CDR3 length: 15 residues. Germline CDR1 is SGHTA and CDR2 is FQGNSA. J gave up 2 bases and V 5 bases, and 3 bases lay outside the gene matches. The CDR3 region is CASSLGTGGNQPQHF. The CDR3 DNA reads TGTGCCAGCAGCCTAGGGACAGGGGGCAATCAGCCCCAGCATTTT. Full variable domain (rest looked up from reference TRBV7-2 and TRBJ1-5): GAGVSQSPSNKVTEKGKDVELRCDPISGHTALYWYRQSLGQGLEFLIYFQGNSAPDKSGLPSDRFSAERTGGSVSTLTIQRTQQEDSAVYLCASSLGTGGNQPQHFGDGTRLSIL.

V is TRBV12-3 or TRBV12-4 and J is TRBJ2-3; D not certain. This CDR3 is 12 amino acids long. Trimming took 4 bases from V and 7 from J, leaving 9 bases between them. CDR3 sequence: CASSSSTYTQYF. In nucleotides, the CDR3 is TGTGCCAGCAGTTCCAGCACGTATACGCAGTATTTT.

The J gene is TRBJ2-4, the V gene TRBV6-6; the match to TRBD1 covers 10 bases. CDR3 length: 15 amino acids. The V gene end was trimmed by 5 bases and the J gene end by 6 bases; junction bases not matched to a gene: 7. In germline, CDR1 is MNHNY, CDR2 SVGAGI (reference sequence). The CDR3 spells CASSGGQGTRNIQYF. The CDR3 DNA reads TGTGCCAGCAGTGGGGGACAGGGGACGAGAAACATTCAGTACTTC.